The 32 T cell receptor beta chains below all came from one sample that was sequenced in a study of spatial heterogeneity in lung cancer. Time point noted: sample taken at primary tumor resection. Unsorted tumor, nontumor lung tissue or cryopreserved PBMC supplied the whole RNA. Via MiXCR, TCRdb re-called the 5' RACE reads, giving one row per CDR3 protein. The repertoire has around 11,000 distinct CDR3 sequences, approximately 6.8% of them found once; the top ten carry under 30%. Sequencing was performed on PBMCs, taken at surgery. These receptors were taken from a male donor with early-stage non-small cell lung cancer.

There are many counts of this clonotype. For a library built for alpha chains, this beta chain is a stray read; little rests on its size. This chain connects TRBV9 to TRBJ2-2, with TRBD1 identical over 7 bases. V shed 4 bases and J 5 bases; nucleotides not matched to a gene: 8. Germline CDR1 reads SGDLS; CDR2 reads YYNGEE. CDR3 length: 15 amino acids. The CDR3 region has the DNA TGTGCCAGCAGCATAACGACAGGGTGGACCGGGGAGCTGTTTTTT. This encodes CASSITTGWTGELFF.

This clonotype appeared once. Being off target in a library aimed at alpha chains, this beta chain has a size of little meaning. The chain uses TRBV5-1 and TRBJ2-1, with TRBD2 as a possible D gene (5 bases). Trimming removed 0 bases from V and 7 bases from J, with 17 bases in between. The CDR3 runs to 16 residues. Germline values: CDR1 SGHRS, CDR2 YFSETQ. The CDR3 DNA reads as TGCGCCAGCAGCTTGGCCGGGGTCAGCATCGTAAATGAGCAGTTCTTC. Translating gives CASSLAGVSIVNEQFF.

This clonotype was picked up many times. Within a library made for alpha chains, this beta chain is off target, and its count is uninformative. The chain uses TRBV24-1 and TRBJ2-5, with 8 bases matching TRBD2. Trimming took 3 bases from V and 2 from J; bases not matched to a gene: 4. The CDR3 runs to 15 residues. Germline V gene data show CDR1 as KGHDR and CDR2 as SFDVKD. CDR3 amino acids: CATSDVTGGQETQYF. CDR3 DNA: TGTGCCACCAGTGATGTTACGGGAGGGCAAGAGACCCAGTACTTC.

This clonotype turned up a few times. The library was designed around alpha chains, so this beta chain is a stray read whose abundance carries little weight. The V call is TRBV19, the J call TRBJ1-2; no reliable D call. This CDR3 has 15 amino acids. V was cut by 4 bases and J by 5 bases, with 17 bases left in between. The germline V gene encodes CDR1 LNHDA and CDR2 SQIVND (reference sequence). The CDR3 DNA reads as TGTGCCAGTAGTAGGGCCGGCCAAACATTATATGGCTACACCTTC. It codes for CASSRAGQTLYGYTF.

By sample share, this clonotype is medium-sized (0.01 to 0.1%). The size of this beta chain means little, since it is a stray read in a library made for alpha chains. V is TRBV3-1 and J is TRBJ2-3; weak D call: TRBD1 (6 bases). The CDR3 runs to 17 residues. The germline V gene has CDR1 LGHDT and CDR2 YNNKEL (reference sequence). Trimming stripped 2 bases from V and 1 base from J, with 16 bases between. In DNA, the CDR3 is TGTGCCAGCAGCCAATACGGGACATTTTACCGCACAGATACGCAGTATTTT. It yields the protein CASSQYGTFYRTDTQYF.

Sample share makes this clonotype medium-sized (0.01 to 0.1%). Little can be read into the size of this beta chain, an off-target read in a library designed for alpha chains. The chain uses TRBV7-9 and TRBJ1-1; 8 bases agree with TRBD1. In germline, CDR1 is SEHNR, CDR2 FQNEAQ (reference sequence). This CDR3 is built from 15 residues. The V and J ends lost 0 bases and 6 bases, in that order; junction bases with no gene match: 6. The CDR3: CASSLAQGARAEAFF. DNA for the CDR3: TGTGCCAGCAGCTTAGCGCAGGGGGCGAGGGCTGAAGCTTTCTTT.

A few counts support this clonotype. This beta chain was picked up by a library intended for alpha chains and is off target, so its count carries little meaning. The chain links TRBV7-2 to TRBJ2-5; 13 nucleotides align to TRBD2. The CDR3 sequence is 17 residues long. The germline CDR1 and CDR2 sequences are SGHTA and FQGNSA. V was pared by 4 bases and J by 5 bases, with 10 bases of the junction left unmatched. The chain's CDR3 is CASSSSTSGGAYETQYF. The DNA of the CDR3 is TGTGCCAGCAGCTCCAGCACTAGCGGGGGGGCCTATGAGACCCAGTACTTC. The whole variable domain, filled in from reference TRBV7-2 and TRBJ2-5, reads GAGVSQSPSNKVTEKGKDVELRCDPISGHTALYWYRQSLGQGLEFLIYFQGNSAPDKSGLPSDRFSAERTGGSVSTLTIQRTQQEDSAVYLCASSSSTSGGAYETQYFGPGTRLLVL.

This clonotype was seen ten or more times. This beta chain lies outside the target of a library built for alpha chains; its clone size means little. The chain carries TRBV6-5 and TRBJ2-3, with D possibly being TRBD1 (5 bases). V lost 4 bases to trimming and J lost 6 bases, with 14 bases between them. There are 14 residues in the CDR3. CDR1 and CDR2 from the germline V gene are MNHEY and SVGAGI. CDR3 bases: TGTGCCAGCAGTTTCCGACAGTGGCGCGATACGCAGTATTTT. Protein: CASSFRQWRDTQYF.

This clonotype rates as hyperexpanded. This beta chain is an off-target read within a library intended for alpha chains, so its frequency means little. The chain is built from TRBV5-1 and TRBJ2-1; 7 nucleotides agree with TRBD1. Per the germline V gene, CDR1 is SGHRS and CDR2 is YFSETQ. The CDR3 loop spans 16 amino acids. The J segment lost 3 bases and the V segment lost 2 bases, leaving 8 bases of the junction unmatched. CDR3 in amino acids: CASSFKTGDSYNEQFF. The CDR3, as DNA: TGCGCCAGCAGCTTCAAAACCGGGGACAGCTACAATGAGCAGTTCTTC.

In regard to this clonotype: This beta chain appears as a stray read in a library generated for alpha chains; its size is not informative. The V gene is TRBV2, the J gene TRBJ1-5; perhaps TRBD1 as D (5 bases). The CDR3 runs 14 residues. V lost 4 bases and J lost 0, with 7 bases in between. Looked up from germline, CDR1 is SNHLY and CDR2 is FYNNEI. The CDR3, as DNA: TGTGCCAGCAGTGGGACAAATAGCAATCAGCCCCAGCATTTT. Translation gives CASSGTNSNQPQHF.

This clonotype was detected a few times. This beta chain was picked up by a library intended for alpha chains and is off target, so its count carries little meaning. The chain employs TRBV6-2 or TRBV6-3 and TRBJ2-7, with D hard to call. Trimming took 0 bases from V and 7 from J, leaving 7 bases between them. Germline CDR1 MNHEY, CDR2 SVGEGT. CDR3 length equals 12 residues. DNA of the CDR3: TGTGCCAGCAGTTACTCCGGCGGAGAGCAGTACTTC. Protein sequence: CASSYSGGEQYF.

This clonotype was detected ten times or more. Little can be read into the size of this beta chain, an off-target read in a library designed for alpha chains. The chain recombines TRBV5-4 with TRBJ2-5, with 8 bases aligning to TRBD2. V trimming: 3 bases; J trimming: 5 bases; junction bases outside the gene matches: 12. The CDR3 loop spans 16 amino acids. Germline CDR1 reads SGHNT; CDR2 reads YYREEE (reference sequence). CDR3 sequence: CASSWSVGSGVETQYF. CDR3 nucleotides: TGTGCCAGCAGCTGGAGTGTTGGTAGCGGGGTTGAGACCCAGTACTTC.

Within the sample, this clonotype is medium-sized. For a library built for alpha chains, this beta chain is a stray read; little rests on its size. This chain joins TRBV20-1 and TRBJ2-1; D unresolved. This CDR3 region has 13 residues. Between the trimmed V and J ends, which lost 3 bases and 2 bases, there was a span of 8 bases. CDR1 DFQATT and CDR2 SNEGSKA come from the germline V gene (reference sequence). The CDR3 here is CSARYRAYNEQFF. CDR3 nucleotides: TGCAGTGCTAGGTACAGAGCCTACAATGAGCAGTTCTTC.

The sample holds many counts of this clonotype. Since the library was made to target alpha chains, this beta chain is a stray read and its abundance is not meaningful. The V gene is TRBV3-1, the J gene TRBJ2-7; 7 bases align to TRBD2. The CDR3 runs to 14 residues. V was clipped by 7 bases and J by 3 bases; unmatched bases: 9. Germline V gene data show CDR1 as LGHDT and CDR2 as YNNKEL (reference sequence). This CDR3 reads CASTSGGLLYEQYF. DNA of the CDR3: TGTGCCAGCACTAGCGGAGGACTCCTCTACGAGCAGTACTTC.

In its sample, this clonotype was seen many times. A library made for alpha chains picked up this beta chain off target, so its size means little. The chain couples TRBV6-1 to TRBJ2-5; D possibly corresponds to TRBD2 (7 bases). V lost 8 bases and J 4 bases, leaving 23 bases between the germline ends. This CDR3 comprises 16 residues. Germline V lookup: CDR1 MNHNS, CDR2 SASEGT. The CDR3, as DNA: TGTGCCAGCTGGGGGGGCCGCTGGGGCCGTCGAGAGACCCAGTACTTC. It is translated as CASWGGRWGRRETQYF.

This clonotype was recorded a few times. A library prepared for alpha chains yielded this beta chain as an off-target read; its size is of little meaning. The genes are TRBV6-4 and TRBJ2-2; no clear D. This CDR3 comprises 14 residues. V lost 3 bases, J lost 4 bases, and 9 bases lay in between. The germline V gene encodes CDR1 MRHNA and CDR2 SNTAGT. This CDR3 is CASSEVLGTGELFF. The CDR3 DNA sequence: TGTGCCAGCAGTGAAGTTTTAGGCACCGGGGAGCTGTTTTTT.

This clonotype came up many times. Little can be read into the size of this beta chain, an off-target read in a library designed for alpha chains. The chain links TRBV20-1 to TRBJ2-7; no firm D call. Per the germline V gene, CDR1 is DFQATT and CDR2 is SNEGSKA (reference sequence). The CDR3 contains 13 residues. V shed 1 base and J shed 0 bases, with 7 bases lying between them. CDR3 loop: CSARAPVSYEQYF. As DNA, the CDR3 is TGCAGTGCTAGAGCTCCAGTCTCCTACGAGCAGTACTTC.

By frequency in the sample, this clonotype is medium-sized. Little can be read into the size of this beta chain, an off-target read in a library designed for alpha chains. J is TRBJ2-5 and V is TRBV10-3; 9 bases map to TRBD1. The CDR3 spans 15 residues. V trimming: 7 bases; J trimming: 5 bases; junction bases outside the gene matches: 11. Germline V lookup: CDR1 ENHRY, CDR2 SYGVKD. The CDR3 DNA reads as TGTGCCATCACTCCGGGACAGGGAGGTAGTGAGACCCAGTACTTC. This translates into CAITPGQGGSETQYF.

As regards this clonotype: This beta chain slipped into a library made for alpha chains as a stray read, so its size is not meaningful. Here the CDR3 reads CASSTRGAWNNSPLHF. Written as DNA, the CDR3 is TGTGCCAGCAGCACCCGCGGGGCTTGGAATAATTCACCCCTCCACTTT. The V gene is TRBV3-1, the J gene TRBJ1-6; tentative D call: TRBD1 (5 bases). CDR3 length: 16 residues. CDR1 LGHDT and CDR2 YNNKEL come from the germline V gene (reference sequence). The V end lost 5 bases, the J end lost 5 bases, and 16 bases lay between the germline ends.

This clonotype was counted ten times or more. As an off-target read in a library built for alpha chains, this beta chain has a frequency of little significance. The V gene is TRBV2, the J gene TRBJ2-5; 7 nucleotides line up with TRBD1. J lost 5 bases, V lost 10 bases, and 22 bases had no gene match. The germline CDR1 and CDR2 sequences are SNHLY and FYNNEI. This CDR3 comprises 17 residues. The DNA for the CDR3 is TGTGCCACCCAAGGGGCGGGCCTAACAGGGGTCGACGAGACCCAGTACTTC. Translation gives CATQGAGLTGVDETQYF.

This clonotype has a handful of counts. In a library made to pick up alpha chains, this beta chain is a stray read with a size that means little. The DNA of the CDR3 is TGCGCCAGCAGCTTGGCACTAGCGGGAGTCAATGAGCAGTTCTTC. The encoded protein is CASSLALAGVNEQFF. The chain has TRBV5-1 and TRBJ2-1; TRBD2 matches 11 bases. Trimming removed 0 bases from V and 6 bases from J; junction bases left unmatched: 2. Per germline, CDR1 SGHRS and CDR2 YFSETQ. The CDR3 consists of 15 residues.

This clonotype showed up many times. Within a library made for alpha chains, this beta chain is off target, and its count is uninformative. V usage is TRBV28 and J usage is TRBJ1-6; tentative D call: TRBD1 (6 bases). The CDR3 consists of 16 residues. Germline CDR1 MDHEN, CDR2 SYDVKM. With 6 bases removed from V and 7 bases from J, the gap between germline ends came to 19 bases. The DNA for the CDR3 is TGTGCCAGCAGCTATGGGGCGGGGGGCCAGAATTCACCCCTCCACTTT. Protein product: CASSYGAGGQNSPLHF.

This clonotype has just a few counts. This beta chain came through as a stray read in a library set up for alpha chains, and its size says little. V gene TRBV9 combines with J gene TRBJ2-7; D remains ambiguous. The CDR3 is 14 amino acids. V lost 0 bases to trimming and J lost 3 bases, with 10 bases between them. Germline CDR1 reads SGDLS; CDR2 reads YYNGEE. This CDR3 reads CASSVGPDGYEQYF. DNA of the CDR3: TGTGCCAGCAGCGTAGGACCCGACGGCTACGAGCAGTACTTC.

Regarding this clonotype: This clone may be a read error of a much larger clone one base away. This beta chain is off target for a library built for alpha chains, so its abundance means little. The genes are TRBV5-1 and TRBJ2-3; 7 bases map to TRBD1. This CDR3 has 15 amino acids. The germline V gene has CDR1 SGHRS and CDR2 YFSETQ. V gave up 5 bases and J gave up 2 bases; unmatched junction bases: 8. CDR3 region: CASSSHGTDTDTQYF. The CDR3 DNA reads TGCGCCAGCAGTTCCCACGGGACAGACACAGATACGCAGTATTTT.

This clonotype was counted a few times. With the library built for alpha chains, this beta chain is off target and its frequency is not meaningful. The V call is TRBV12-3 or TRBV12-4, the J call TRBJ2-2; D tentatively reads TRBD1 or TRBD2 (5 bases each). The V gene lost 6 bases and the J gene lost 1 base, with 12 bases spanning the gap. The CDR3 is 15 amino acids. The CDR3 DNA sequence: TGTGCCAGCAGGCCAGGGACGGTGAACACCGGGGAGCTGTTTTTT. Translated: CASRPGTVNTGELFF.

This clonotype occurred many times. Since the library was made to target alpha chains, this beta chain is a stray read and its abundance is not meaningful. The chain couples TRBV12-3 or TRBV12-4 to TRBJ2-5; either TRBD1 or TRBD2 may fit D (5 bases each). V was trimmed by 7 bases and J by 1 base, leaving 16 bases between them. The CDR3 covers 15 residues. Here the CDR3 reads CASNSAAGAQETQYF. The CDR3 nucleotides read TGTGCCAGCAATTCAGCAGCCGGGGCCCAAGAGACCCAGTACTTC.

With regard to this clonotype: A single base separates this from a much larger clone, so it may be a read error. The library was built for alpha chains, so this beta chain is an off-target read and its size means little. V and J are TRBV20-1 and TRBJ2-5, with D perhaps TRBD2 (6 bases). The CDR3 consists of 13 residues. The V gene lost 5 bases and the J gene lost 4 bases, with 14 bases spanning the gap. Germline V gene data show CDR1 as DFQATT and CDR2 as SNEGSKA (reference sequence). CDR3 in DNA: TGCAGTGCTTTGTGGGACTCCCTAGAGACCCAGTACTTC. It translates to CSALWDSLETQYF.

Notes on this clonotype: Little can be read into the size of this beta chain, an off-target read in a library designed for alpha chains. This rearrangement joins TRBV12-3 or TRBV12-4 to TRBJ1-1, with a weak D call TRBD1 (5 bases). Trimming stripped 3 bases from V and 1 base from J, with 12 bases between. CDR3 length: 15 residues. CDR3 loop: CASSLSHQGNTEAFF. CDR3 DNA sequence: TGTGCCAGCAGTTTGAGTCATCAGGGGAACACTGAAGCTTTCTTT.

Regarding this clonotype: The library was designed around alpha chains, so this beta chain is a stray read whose abundance carries little weight. This sequence joins TRBV20-1 and TRBJ2-5, with 7 bases matching TRBD2. Germline-derived CDR1 and CDR2 are DFQATT and SNEGSKA (reference sequence). The J segment lost 0 bases and the V segment lost 4 bases, leaving 5 bases of the junction unmatched. The CDR3 runs 14 residues. In nucleotides, the CDR3 is TGCAGTGCTATGGGAGGGACGTACCAAGAGACCCAGTACTTC. It yields the protein CSAMGGTYQETQYF.

In regard to this clonotype: Because this beta chain is a stray read in a library intended to capture alpha chains, its abundance should not be given much weight. The chain combines TRBV6-2 or TRBV6-3 with TRBJ2-5; the match to TRBD2 covers 10 bases. V trimming: 5 bases; J trimming: 2 bases; junction bases outside the gene matches: 17. Germline loops: CDR1 MNHEY, CDR2 SVGEGT. The CDR3 totals 19 residues. Written as DNA, the CDR3 is TGTGCCAGCAGTCCTCCCACATGGAGTAGCGGGGGGCAACAAGAGACCCAGTACTTC. Amino acid sequence: CASSPPTWSSGGQQETQYF.

This clonotype was detected many times. Little can be read into the size of this beta chain, an off-target read in a library designed for alpha chains. V is TRBV28 and J is TRBJ2-5, with a weak D call TRBD2 (5 bases). Looked up from germline, CDR1 is MDHEN and CDR2 is SYDVKM. There are 14 residues in the CDR3. V was trimmed by 3 bases and J by 5 bases, leaving 13 bases between them. Here the CDR3 reads CASSLGSRVETQYF. DNA of the CDR3: TGTGCCAGCAGTTTGGGTTCGCGGGTGGAGACCCAGTACTTC.

This clonotype appeared a few times. This beta chain is a stray sequence in a library constructed for alpha chains; its clone size is not meaningful. The chain employs TRBV19 and TRBJ1-5, with no clear D. The germline CDR1 and CDR2 sequences are LNHDA and SQIVND (reference sequence). The CDR3 has 15 amino acids. V lost 1 base, J lost 0 bases, and 7 bases lay in between. CDR3: CASSIVADSNQPQHF. CDR3 nucleotides: TGTGCCAGTAGTATAGTGGCGGATAGCAATCAGCCCCAGCATTTT.